The 18 T cell receptor beta chains presented below share a single source sample, sequenced in a study of T cells in localized non-small cell lung cancer (TCRdb year 2020). The receptor library was made with the immunoSEQ multiplex PCR assay. Sourced from immuneACCESS, this table was stored by TCRdb with only in-frame sequences that have V and J called. A share of the clones is absent; for the studies checked, an unresolved V gene accounts for under half, and the remainder has no known explanation. The table for this sample lists tens of thousands of clones; roughly 85% of them were counted only once. 18% of the sample rests with the top ten. The input for sequencing was peripheral blood, taken before any cancer treatment. All receptors come from a male donor older than 55 with stage III squamous cell lung carcinoma.

The chain links TRBV18 to TRBJ2-7; D is possibly TRBD2 (5 bases). V gave up 6 bases and J gave up 5 bases, with 11 bases separating them. This CDR3 is built from 12 residues. CDR1 is KGHSH, CDR2 LQKENI, per germline. Written as DNA, the CDR3 is TGTGCCAGCTCTCACTATAGCGACGAGCAGTACTTC. It yields the protein CASSHYSDEQYF.

J is TRBJ2-1 and V is TRBV4-1; 7 nucleotides match TRBD2. Germline values: CDR1 MGHRA, CDR2 YSYEKL. The J segment lost 4 bases and the V segment lost 1 base, leaving 4 bases of the junction unmatched. This CDR3 contains 15 residues. The chain's CDR3 is CASSQGGGRYNEQFF. CDR3 in DNA: TGCGCCAGCAGCCAAGGGGGGGGGAGGTACAATGAGCAGTTCTTC.

The chain joins TRBV4-2 to TRBJ2-1; 9 positions agree with TRBD1. Germline values: CDR1 LGHNA, CDR2 YNFKEQ. V dropped 7 bases and J dropped 4; count of bases not matched to a gene: 8. The CDR3 totals 15 residues. The CDR3 reads CASKFRQGGYNEQFF. CDR3 sequence (DNA): TGTGCCAGCAAATTCCGACAGGGGGGGTACAATGAGCAGTTCTTC.

The CDR3 is CASSPGVPYGYTF. The CDR3 nucleotides are TGTGCCAGCAGTCCCGGGGTTCCCTATGGCTACACCTTC. The rearrangement uses TRBV6-6 and TRBJ1-2; no firm D call. Deletions cut 5 bases from V and 4 bases from J, with 11 bases between. Germline V lookup: CDR1 MNHNY, CDR2 SVGAGI (reference sequence). The CDR3 runs to 13 residues.

The rearrangement links TRBV5-3 to TRBJ2-2; 10 nucleotides align to TRBD2. TRBV5-3 is classed as an ORF, of uncertain function. The J segment lost 0 bases and the V segment lost 4 bases, leaving 9 bases of the junction unmatched. This CDR3 has 18 residues. This CDR3 reads CARSLSGLARTNTGELFF. CDR3 nucleotides: TGTGCCAGAAGCCTATCGGGACTAGCGAGAACGAACACCGGGGAGCTGTTTTTT.

The table lists this clone with a count of one. The chain is built from TRBV4-1 and TRBJ1-1; D is ambiguous. The CDR3 is 18 residues long. CDR1 is MGHRA, CDR2 YSYEKL, per germline. The V gene lost 0 bases and the J gene lost 5 bases, with 22 bases spanning the gap. The CDR3 here is CASSQDLFRGGSGTEAFF. In DNA form, the CDR3 reads TGCGCCAGCAGCCAAGATTTATTTCGGGGAGGGAGTGGGACTGAAGCTTTCTTT.

J is TRBJ2-1 and V is TRBV25-1; either TRBD1 or TRBD2 may fit D (6 bases each). Germline-derived CDR1 and CDR2 are MGHDK and SYGVNS. The length of the CDR3 is 12 residues. Trimming cost V 3 bases and J 8 bases, with 8 bases left between them. The CDR3 sequence is CASSERGDEQFF. Written as DNA, the CDR3 is TGTGCCAGCAGTGAGAGGGGGGATGAGCAGTTCTTC.

This chain links TRBV2 with TRBJ1-1; 8 bases line up with TRBD1. With 6 bases clipped from V and 2 bases from J, the junction kept 8 bases outside the gene matches. Germline V gives CDR1 SNHLY, CDR2 FYNNEI. The CDR3 covers 15 residues. The CDR3 here is CASSRATGGNTEAFF. In DNA form, the CDR3 reads TGTGCCAGCAGCCGAGCCACAGGGGGTAACACTGAAGCTTTCTTT.

The gene calls are TRBV18 and TRBJ2-1, with TRBD2 identical over 15 bases. Trimming removed 3 bases from V and 0 bases from J; junction bases left unmatched: 6. Germline CDR1 and CDR2: KGHSH and LQKENI. The CDR3 totals 19 residues. CDR3 amino acids: CASSPPGLAGGFSYNEQFF. The CDR3 DNA is TGTGCCAGCTCACCCCCGGGACTAGCGGGAGGATTCTCCTACAATGAGCAGTTCTTC. The full variable domain, completed using reference TRBV18 and TRBJ2-1, is NAGVMQNPRHLVRRRGQEARLRCSPMKGHSHVYWYRQLPEEGLKFMVYLQKENIIDESGMPKERFSAEFPKEGPSILRIQQVVRGDSAAYFCASSPPGLAGGFSYNEQFFGPGTRLTVL.

The rearrangement links TRBV7-9 to TRBJ2-2; perhaps TRBD2 as D (6 bases). Germline V gene data show CDR1 as SEHNR and CDR2 as FQNEAQ (reference sequence). Trimming took 8 bases from V and 4 from J, leaving 17 bases between them. This CDR3 spans 15 amino acids. The CDR3 here is CASHNGGLTTGELFF. DNA of the CDR3: TGTGCCAGCCACAATGGGGGGTTGACCACCGGGGAGCTGTTTTTT.

The rearrangement links TRBV23-1 to TRBJ2-1, with TRBD2 matching over 7 bases. TRBV23-1 is flagged as an ORF with uncertain function. CDR3 size: 19 residues. The V segment lost 2 bases and the J segment 7 bases; nucleotides outside the gene matches: 20. CDR3 sequence reads: CASSQLGIAGVPTVNEQFF. CDR3 DNA sequence: TGCGCCAGCAGTCAACTTGGGATAGCGGGCGTCCCCACCGTTAATGAGCAGTTCTTC.

The rearrangement uses TRBV28 and TRBJ2-1; D not resolved. There are 14 residues in the CDR3. Per the germline V gene, CDR1 is MDHEN and CDR2 is SYDVKM. V shed 5 bases and J shed 9 bases, with 17 bases lying between them. For the CDR3, the DNA is TGTGCCAGCAGTAGGGCCTTAGTTCGTGGTGAGCAGTTCTTC. The encoded protein is CASSRALVRGEQFF. The full variable domain, with the rest looked up from reference TRBV28 and TRBJ2-1, is DVKVTQSSRYLVKRTGEKVFLECVQDMDHENMFWYRQDPGLGLRLIYFSYDVKMKEKGDIPEGYSVSREKKERFSLILESASTNQTSMYLCASSRALVRGEQFFGPGTRLTVL.

The rearrangement uses TRBV6-6 and TRBJ1-1; D may be TRBD1 (5 bases). CDR1 is MNHNY and CDR2 is SVGAGI in the germline V gene (reference sequence). With 0 bases removed from V and 0 bases from J, the gap between germline ends came to 11 bases. The CDR3 spans 16 residues. The CDR3 reads CASSYSTPGLNTEAFF. The CDR3 nucleotides are TGTGCCAGCAGTTACTCGACCCCAGGGTTGAACACTGAAGCTTTCTTT.

As concerns this clone: The same CDR3 arises from other DNA sequences in this sample as well. The chain uses TRBV7-9 and TRBJ1-1, with a weak D call TRBD1 (5 bases). Trimming took off 2 bases at V and 2 bases at J, with 6 bases between the two ends. The CDR3 consists of 13 residues. Per germline, CDR1 SEHNR and CDR2 FQNEAQ (reference sequence). The CDR3 DNA reads TGTGCCAGCAGCTTACAGGGAAACACTGAAGCTTTCTTT. It specifies CASSLQGNTEAFF.

The chain couples TRBV29-1 to TRBJ2-1; D unresolved. The CDR3 spans 13 residues. V was trimmed by 6 bases and J by 3 bases, leaving 12 bases between them. The germline CDR1 and CDR2 sequences are SQVTM and ANQGSEA. CDR3 DNA: TGCAGCGTGCTTGGTGGGGTCTACAATGAGCAGTTCTTC. Amino acid sequence: CSVLGGVYNEQFF.

In its sample, this clone is large. This chain uses TRBV9 with TRBJ1-2, with 8 bases matching TRBD1. V trimming: 0 bases; J trimming: 6 bases; junction bases outside the gene matches: 7. Looked up from germline, CDR1 is SGDLS and CDR2 is YYNGEE. The CDR3 contains 15 residues. The DNA of the CDR3 is TGTGCCAGCAGCGTAGGTCAGGGGGCAGTGGATGGCTACACCTTC. It yields the protein CASSVGQGAVDGYTF.

The rearrangement joins TRBV28 to TRBJ1-2, with D unclear. The length of the CDR3 is 11 residues. Germline CDR1 and CDR2: MDHEN and SYDVKM. The V gene lost 9 bases and the J gene lost 1 base, with 6 bases spanning the gap. This CDR3 reads CASGVNYGYTF. The CDR3 DNA is TGTGCCAGTGGAGTTAACTATGGCTACACCTTC.

This chain joins TRBV10-1 and TRBJ1-6; the D gene is possibly TRBD1 (5 bases). V was trimmed by 3 bases and J by 6 bases, leaving 21 bases between them. There are 18 residues in the CDR3. Looked up from germline, CDR1 is WNHNN and CDR2 is SYGVQD (reference sequence). The CDR3 DNA reads as TGCGCCAGCAGTGACCGGGTGAGGGCCAGGGTAGGTAATTCACCCCTCCACTTT. Its translation: CASSDRVRARVGNSPLHF.